Included here is one TCR beta chain sequence, with context. CDR3 length: 14 amino acids. Germline V gives CDR1 SGHRS, CDR2 YFSETQ. The V gene end was trimmed by 4 bases and the J gene end by 2 bases; junction bases not matched to a gene: 4. This specimen comes from a study of OX40 agonist ivuxolimab in advanced cancers. Overall study: Averaging around 60 years in age, with a range of 23 to 79, the cohort was around 87% male.

Produced via immunoSEQ multiplex PCR; TCRdb's table is partial and in-frame only. The sample lists about 79,000 clones; around 85% were seen once. This chain links TRBV5-1 with TRBJ1-1; 8 nucleotides agree with TRBD1. Sequenced here: CD4+ or CD8+ T cells sorted from blood, sampled in a trial of the OX40 agonist ivuxolimab. This clonotype originated in an adult with an advanced solid tumor such as melanoma, head and neck, liver or kidney cancer. In DNA, the CDR3 is TGCGCCAGCAGCAACGGACAGGGCAACACTGAAGCTTTCTTT. Amino acid sequence: CASSNGQGNTEAFF.